One and the same sample provided the 8 T cell receptor beta chains below, sequenced in a study of siplizumab effects on memory and regulatory T cells. The method was immunoSEQ multiplex PCR; TCRdb's version includes in-frame clones alone and lacks a portion of them. The data contain 110,000 or so clones, 92% of them singletons. Sequencing was carried out using Tregs sorted from blood. Receptors originate from a human donor in good health.

The chain has TRBV11-2 and TRBJ2-1; 8 bases agree with TRBD1. This CDR3 comprises 15 residues. Germline assignment: CDR1 SGHAT and CDR2 FQNNGV. V was pared by 5 bases and J by 4 bases, with 7 bases of the junction left unmatched. The DNA of the CDR3 is TGTGCCAGCAGCGTAGGACAGGGTCCATACAATGAGCAGTTCTTC. Protein: CASSVGQGPYNEQFF. Supplemented by reference TRBV11-2 and TRBJ2-1, the full variable domain reads EAGVAQSPRYKIIEKRQSVAFWCNPISGHATLYWYQQILGQGPKLLIQFQNNGVVDDSQLPKDRFSAERLKGVDSTLKIQPAKLEDSAVYLCASSVGQGPYNEQFFGPGTRLTVL.

The chain employs TRBV10-3 and TRBJ1-2, with D uncertain. Germline CDR1 ENHRY, CDR2 SYGVKD. The CDR3 loop spans 12 amino acids. Deletions cut 8 bases from V and 8 bases from J, with 15 bases between. DNA of the CDR3: TGTGCCATCCAGATTCCAGGATACGGCTACACCTTC. Translated, it gives CAIQIPGYGYTF.

This chain uses TRBV18 with TRBJ2-7; 9 nucleotides line up with TRBD1. This CDR3 has 14 amino acids. Germline CDR1 and CDR2: KGHSH and LQKENI. V lost 4 bases and J lost 3; bases outside the gene matches: 4. The CDR3 bases are TGTGCCAGCTCACTCGCGGGACAGGGCTACGAGCAGTACTTC. Protein sequence: CASSLAGQGYEQYF.

The chain joins TRBV19 to TRBJ1-2, with D maybe TRBD1 (5 bases). The length of the CDR3 is 12 residues. Trimming took off 6 bases at V and 8 bases at J, with 13 bases between the two ends. Germline V gene sequence: CDR1 LNHDA, CDR2 SQIVND (reference sequence). CDR3 loop: CASRKQDVGYTF. The CDR3 DNA follows: TGTGCCAGTAGGAAACAGGACGTGGGCTACACCTTC.

V is TRBV27 and J is TRBJ1-5; 8 nucleotides line up with TRBD1. CDR1 and CDR2 (germline): MNHEY, SMNVEV (reference sequence). The J segment lost 3 bases and the V segment lost 6 bases, leaving 7 bases of the junction unmatched. The CDR3 has 15 residues. The CDR3 coding sequence is TGTGCCAGCAGGTCGACAGGGGCGCTCAATCAGCCCCAGCATTTT. Protein product: CASRSTGALNQPQHF.

The chain joins TRBV5-1 to TRBJ1-2, with TRBD1 matching over 11 bases. Per the germline V gene, CDR1 is SGHRS and CDR2 is YFSETQ. The trim removed 4 bases at V and 4 bases at J, leaving 3 bases unmatched. The CDR3 sequence is 14 residues long. The CDR3 region has the DNA TGCGCCAGCAGCCTGGGACAGGGGGTCTATGGCTACACCTTC. As protein: CASSLGQGVYGYTF.

The CDR3 region is CASSLDVGGGYGYTF. DNA for the CDR3: TGTGCCAGCAGCTTAGATGTAGGGGGCGGGTATGGCTACACCTTC. V usage is TRBV7-2 and J usage is TRBJ1-2, with 7 bases lining up with TRBD1. Germline assignment: CDR1 SGHTA and CDR2 FQGNSA. J lost 5 bases, V lost 1 base, and 7 bases had no gene match. The CDR3 is made up of 15 amino acids.

This clone appeared a single time. V is TRBV6-1 and J is TRBJ1-2; D is unclear. The V gene's germline CDR1 is MNHNS and CDR2 SASEGT. Trimming cost V 7 bases and J 3 bases, with 9 bases left between them. The CDR3 extends over 12 amino acids. The DNA for the CDR3 is TGTGCCAGCAATTTACCCGACTATGGCTACACCTTC. It is translated as CASNLPDYGYTF.